Shown below are 17 T cell receptor beta chains from a single sample sequenced in a study of cytomegalovirus exposure and HLA in healthy donors. PCR involved 60 Vbeta and 13 Jbeta primers. Sequencing used immunoSEQ multiplex PCR; TCRdb keeps in-frame clones, though not all of them. The table lists about 200,000 clones, approximately 78% of them singletons. The source material was PBMCs. Receptors were obtained from a woman in her 50s in good health and CMV-seropositive.

A remark on this clone: One end of the junction does not line up with germline, which may come from a read error. The chain couples TRBV7-9 to TRBJ2-1; a weak D match, TRBD2 (5 bases). Germline-derived CDR1 and CDR2 are SEHNR and FQNEAQ (reference sequence). The CDR3 is 15 amino acids. CDR3 in amino acids: CSSSLPGSSYNEQFF. Written as DNA, the CDR3 is TGTTCCAGCAGCTTACCGGGGAGCTCCTACAATGAGCAGTTCTTC.

As to this clone: Additional DNA sequences in this sample encode the identical CDR3. This chain connects TRBV6-5 to TRBJ2-7; 7 bases map to TRBD2. Per germline, CDR1 MNHEY and CDR2 SVGAGI. V lost 6 bases to trimming and J lost 7 bases; unmatched junction nucleotides: 12. The CDR3 runs to 14 residues. The DNA of the CDR3 is TGTGCCAGCAGCCGGGAGGCTGCGCCGCGGGAGCAGTACTTC. This sequence encodes CASSREAAPREQYF.

The chain links TRBV6-6 to TRBJ2-7, with TRBD2 matching 12 bases. Germline lookup yields CDR1 MNHNY and CDR2 SVGAGI (reference sequence). The CDR3 spans 14 residues. The V segment lost 6 bases and the J segment 7 bases; nucleotides outside the gene matches: 7. The CDR3 nucleotides are TGTGCCAGCAGCTGGACTAGCGGGATCGGAGAGCAGTACTTC. Protein product: CASSWTSGIGEQYF.

The chain is built from TRBV4-3 and TRBJ1-2; tentatively, D is TRBD1 (6 bases). Between the trimmed V and J ends, which lost 1 base and 4 bases, there was a span of 13 bases. This CDR3 has 15 residues. Germline values: CDR1 LGHNA, CDR2 YSLEER. In DNA form, the CDR3 reads TGCGCCAGCAGCCAAGGAAGGGGGACACTCTATGGCTACACCTTC. It codes for CASSQGRGTLYGYTF.

The chain links TRBV2 to TRBJ2-5, with TRBD2 as a possible D gene (5 bases). There are 12 residues in the CDR3. The germline V gene has CDR1 SNHLY and CDR2 FYNNEI. The V and J ends lost 6 bases and 5 bases respectively, with 10 bases between them. In DNA form, the CDR3 reads TGTGCCAGCAGACCCCCGGGGGAGACCCAGTACTTC. Residues: CASRPPGETQYF.

The chain couples TRBV20-1 to TRBJ2-7; maybe TRBD1 (5 bases). V was cut by 4 bases and J by 4 bases, with 8 bases left in between. The germline gives CDR1 DFQATT, CDR2 SNEGSKA (reference sequence). This CDR3 contains 11 residues. CDR3 DNA: TGCAGTGCTAAATCAGGGTACGAGCAGTACTTC. Translating gives CSAKSGYEQYF.

The table lists this clone with a count of one. The V gene is TRBV19, the J gene TRBJ1-3; D is unresolved. Germline values: CDR1 LNHDA, CDR2 SQIVND (reference sequence). Between the trimmed V and J ends, which lost 5 bases and 0 bases, there was a span of 14 bases. The CDR3 has 16 amino acids. The CDR3 DNA reads as TGTGCCAGTAGTCCCCCGACAAGGTCCTCTGGAAACACCATATATTTT. Translated: CASSPPTRSSGNTIYF. Combining the CDR3 with reference TRBV19 and TRBJ1-3 gives the whole variable domain DGGITQSPKYLFRKEGQNVTLSCEQNLNHDAMYWYRQDPGQGLRLIYYSQIVNDFQKGDIAEGYSVSREKKESFPLTVTSAQKNPTAFYLCASSPPTRSSGNTIYFGEGSWLTVV.

The J gene is TRBJ2-2, the V gene TRBV6-5; 9 bases are shared with TRBD1. This CDR3 is 14 amino acids long. After removal of 5 bases from V and 7 bases from J, the junction contained 5 bases not matched to a gene. Germline CDR1 reads MNHEY; CDR2 reads SVGAGI. The CDR3 region has the DNA TGTGCCAGCAGTACGACAGGGGGGGTCGGGGAGCTGTTTTTT. Protein sequence: CASSTTGGVGELFF.

This chain joins TRBV5-4 and TRBJ2-2; the match to TRBD2 covers 8 bases. The germline CDR1 and CDR2 sequences are SGHNT and YYREEE (reference sequence). The CDR3 length is 16 residues. Trimming took 3 bases from V and 3 from J; bases not matched to a gene: 7. The CDR3 protein is CASSSQRGGDTGELFF. The CDR3 DNA follows: TGTGCCAGCAGCTCCCAACGGGGGGGCGACACCGGGGAGCTGTTTTTT.

The genes are TRBV28 and TRBJ1-4, with a tentative D call TRBD1 (6 bases). The CDR3 has 18 residues. Germline V lookup: CDR1 MDHEN, CDR2 SYDVKM. The V gene lost 5 bases and the J gene lost 0 bases, with 19 bases spanning the gap. CDR3 region: CASSPWAGAAATNEKLFF. The CDR3 DNA reads as TGTGCCAGCAGTCCATGGGCGGGGGCCGCTGCAACTAATGAAAAACTGTTTTTT.

V usage is TRBV6-1 and J usage is TRBJ1-1, with D unclear. This CDR3 spans 13 amino acids. V was clipped by 4 bases and J by 5 bases, with 11 bases between them. Germline assignment: CDR1 MNHNS and CDR2 SASEGT. Written as DNA, the CDR3 is TGTGCCAGCAGTGGGTTTGACGGGACTGAAGCTTTCTTT. Translated: CASSGFDGTEAFF.

The V gene is TRBV2, the J gene TRBJ2-3; tentatively, D is TRBD2 (6 bases). Trimming took 4 bases from V and 4 from J, leaving 12 bases between them. The length of the CDR3 is 14 residues. Germline V CDR1 and CDR2: SNHLY, FYNNEI. In DNA, the CDR3 is TGTGCCAGCAGTGTGGGGGGACGGGCAGATACGCAGTATTTT. Its protein product is CASSVGGRADTQYF. Supplemented by reference TRBV2 and TRBJ2-3, the full variable domain reads EPEVTQTPSHQVTQMGQEVILRCVPISNHLYFYWYRQILGQKVEFLVSFYNNEISEKSEIFDDQFSVERPDGSNFTLKIRSTKLEDSAMYFCASSVGGRADTQYFGPGTRLTVL.

The rearrangement joins TRBV10-1 to TRBJ2-1, with D perhaps matching TRBD2 (5 bases). V was cut by 4 bases and J by 7 bases, with 11 bases left in between. CDR3 size: 13 residues. Germline V gene sequence: CDR1 WNHNN, CDR2 SYGVQD (reference sequence). The CDR3 reads CASSAGRWNEQFF. The CDR3 DNA is TGCGCCAGCAGTGCGGGAAGATGGAATGAGCAGTTCTTC.

CDR3 residues: CASKHSGGGTGELFF. The CDR3 DNA reads TGTGCCAGCAAACATAGCGGGGGAGGCACCGGGGAGCTGTTTTTT. The rearrangement links TRBV11-3 to TRBJ2-2; 9 bases fit TRBD2. Trimming removed 7 bases from V and 4 bases from J; junction bases left unmatched: 7. The CDR3 contains 15 residues. Germline values: CDR1 SGHNT, CDR2 YENEEA.

The gene calls are TRBV5-1 and TRBJ2-1, with TRBD2 matching 7 bases. Germline V gene sequence: CDR1 SGHRS, CDR2 YFSETQ. The J segment lost 10 bases and the V segment lost 4 bases, leaving 11 bases of the junction unmatched. This CDR3 has 14 residues. DNA of the CDR3: TGCGCCAGCAGCCCAGGGACTACACAATGGGAGCAGTTCTTC. Translated: CASSPGTTQWEQFF. Looking up the rest from reference TRBV5-1 and TRBJ2-1 gives the full variable domain: KAGVTQTPRYLIKTRGQQVTLSCSPISGHRSVSWYQQTPGQGLQFLFEYFSETQRNKGNFPGRFSGRQFSNSRSEMNVSTLELGDSALYLCASSPGTTQWEQFFGPGTRLTVL.

This clone has only a few counts. The V call is TRBV6-6, the J call TRBJ1-5, with D perhaps TRBD1 (6 bases). This CDR3 spans 14 amino acids. V gave up 4 bases and J gave up 10 bases, with 17 bases separating them. Per the germline V gene, CDR1 is MNHNY and CDR2 is SVGAGI (reference sequence). The CDR3 loop reads CASSSGQPGGPQHF. CDR3 nucleotide sequence: TGTGCCAGCAGTTCCGGACAGCCTGGGGGACCCCAGCATTTT.

The CDR3 coding sequence is TGTGCCAGCTTCTCCTCAGGACAGTCCCCCAAACAGTATTTT. It specifies CASFSSGQSPKQYF. The chain uses TRBV18 and TRBJ2-3; weak D call: TRBD1 (6 bases). The germline CDR1 and CDR2 sequences are KGHSH and LQKENI. The ends were cut back, 7 bases at V and 12 bases at J, with 23 bases in the middle. This CDR3 is 14 amino acids long.